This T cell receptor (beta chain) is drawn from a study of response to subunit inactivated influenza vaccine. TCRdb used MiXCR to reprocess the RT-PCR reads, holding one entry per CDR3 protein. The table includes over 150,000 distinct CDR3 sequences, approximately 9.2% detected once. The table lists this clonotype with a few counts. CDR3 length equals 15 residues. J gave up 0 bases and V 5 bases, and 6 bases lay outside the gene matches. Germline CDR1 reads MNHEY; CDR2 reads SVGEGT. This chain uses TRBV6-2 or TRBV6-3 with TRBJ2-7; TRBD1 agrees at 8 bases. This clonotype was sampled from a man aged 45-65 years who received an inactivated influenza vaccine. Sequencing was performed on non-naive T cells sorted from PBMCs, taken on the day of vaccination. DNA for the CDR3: TGTGCCAGCAGTGGGGACAGGAGGAGCTCCTACGAGCAGTACTTC. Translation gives CASSGDRRSSYEQYF.